This T cell receptor beta chain was retrieved from a study of CD8 T cells in Susac syndrome (dated by TCRdb to the late 2010s). Regarding the research as a whole: Repertoire sequencing was used to test whether CD8+ T cell activation and differentiation in Susac syndrome was antigen driven. On the study overall, not on this receptor specifically: The TCR sequencing and HLA analysis was acknowledged to have included a relatively small number of individuals.

RNA was extracted using the RNeasy kit, and about 0.45 to 1 ug of the RNA was reverse transcribed with random hexamers. The immunoSEQ multiplex PCR assay, covering 54 Vbeta and 13 Jbeta segments, was used to amplify TCR beta CDR3 regions. PCR amplification bias was corrected by using a synthetic template baseline for primer optimization and computational correction. Turning to the authors' computational methods: Reads were annotated to V, D and J genes per IMGT and analyzed with immunoSEQ Analyzer, keeping only productive sequences. Clonality was computed as one minus Shannon entropy normalized by log2 of the number of productive unique sequences. Public and private clones were assessed among the 100 most prevalent clones of each patient and control. Clones were defined as Susac-specific when absent from the healthy and MS cohorts, from over 950 published viral clones and from other ImmuneACCESS disease sequences. TCRdb reanalyzed the raw reads on its own, using fastp at Q25 for trimming and MiXCR for clone calling, and kept in-frame beta chains. For every CDR3 protein sequence, its rows merge into one entry that carries the most common genes and DNA. The V and J calls and clone size are TCRdb's, not the authors'. Within this sample are about 210,000 distinct CDR3 sequences, with about 95% of them counted one time only. Roughly 0.1% of the sample belongs to the ten largest clones.

V ends up 5 bases short and J 11 bases short, with an unmatched junction base count of 5. Its CDR3 holds 12 amino acids, cysteine through phenylalanine. CDR3 DNA only is kept here, 36 bases in frame from base 1. Via the germline V gene, CDR1 is SGHTA and CDR2 FQGTGA. Peripheral blood CD8+ and CD4+ T cells from healthy donors, Susac syndrome patients and multiple sclerosis patients were profiled using high-throughput TCR beta sequencing. The multiple sclerosis controls were treatment-naive patients who had stable or active relapsing-remitting disease and met the revised McDonald criteria. CD8+ TEMRA cells were enriched by FACS, while bulk CD8+ and CD4+ T cells were purified by magnetic negative isolation. Blood was collected in EDTA tubes and processed within 24 hours, with PBMCs isolated through density gradient centrifugation. PBMCs destined for TCR sequencing were cryopreserved in liquid nitrogen and later thawed in a 37 °C water bath. Purity of sorted or isolated CD4+, CD8+ and CD8+ TEMRA cells was at least 90%.

A word on this clonotype: The clone's antigen remains unknown. Base qualities are not at hand, and no much larger clone is one base apart.

Recombination joined TRBV7-3 with TRBJ1-1; a stretch of 10 junction bases matches TRBD1. The receptor was derived from a human donor with multiple sclerosis. Sequencing was performed on CD4+ T cells from PBMCs. The encoded CDR3 is CASSTTGGAAFF. The DNA reads TGTGCCAGCAGCACGACAGGGGGCGCGGCTTTCTTT. With the portions outside the CDR3 filled from the reference TRBV7-3 and TRBJ1-1 genes, the complete variable region becomes GAGVSQTPSNKVTEKGKYVELRCDPISGHTALYWYRQSLGQGPEFLIYFQGTGAADDSGLPNDRFFAVRPEGSVSTLKIQRTERGDSAVYLCASSTTGGAAFFGQGTRLTVV.